This T cell receptor beta chain derives from a study of blood T cells in healthy people across ages. Through a sample-barcoded 5' primer and a J-beta primer mix, a second PCR was run for 7 to 11 cycles. TCRdb passed the 5' RACE reads through MiXCR, listing each CDR3 protein once. The sample records around 500,000 distinct CDR3 sequences, roughly 48% being singletons. This clonotype has a single count. What it binds is unknown. This CDR3 region has 16 residues. Looked up from germline, CDR1 is SGHTA and CDR2 is FQGNSA. V was clipped by 6 bases and J by 10 bases; unmatched bases: 14. Study-wide results and caveats: Researchers said unsorted PBMCs prevented a conclusive naive versus antigen-experienced comparison.

The sample was blood. The source is a man of 80 years or more in good health. The chain is built from TRBV7-2 and TRBJ2-1, with TRBD2 identical over 11 bases. This CDR3 is CASRRTLASGRWEQFF. The CDR3 DNA is TGTGCCAGCAGACGAACCCTGGCTAGCGGGAGGTGGGAGCAGTTCTTC.